The 18 T cell receptor beta chains below come from one sample, sequenced in a study of PD-L1 blockade in urothelial cancer. The time point: pretreatment peripheral blood. The assay was immunoSEQ multiplex PCR, and TCRdb's table has in-frame clones only and misses some. The sample contains over 100,000 clones, 84% of which appear only once. Sequences were derived from PBMCs, sampled around atezolizumab (anti-PD-L1) treatment. Every receptor here comes from a man in his fifties with urothelial cancer.

V and J are TRBV7-3 and TRBJ2-1, with 8 bases fitting TRBD2. The CDR3 length is 16 residues. Germline CDR1 is SGHTA and CDR2 is FQGTGA. V shed 1 base and J 2 bases; nucleotides not matched to a gene: 4. DNA of the CDR3: TGTGCCAGCAGCTTAAGAGCGGGAGATACCTACAATGAGCAGTTCTTC. It encodes CASSLRAGDTYNEQFF.

The genes are TRBV29-1 and TRBJ1-1; D not resolved. V gave up 4 bases and J gave up 3 bases, with 15 bases separating them. This CDR3 has 14 amino acids. CDR1 is SQVTM and CDR2 is ANQGSEA in the germline V gene. CDR3 bases: TGCAGCGTTGTCGGGGAGAGGGCGGACACTGAAGCTTTCTTT. Amino acid sequence: CSVVGERADTEAFF.

This clone was seen more than once but under ten times. The chain has TRBV2 and TRBJ1-6; 7 positions match TRBD1. Germline trimming cut 5 bases from V and 6 bases from J; bases unmatched to any gene: 7. Germline V CDR1 and CDR2: SNHLY, FYNNEI. This CDR3 comprises 15 residues. CDR3 DNA: TGTGCCAGCAGTATGACAGGGCCCATTAATTCACCCCTCCACTTT. The encoded protein is CASSMTGPINSPLHF.

In the case of this clone: The junction does not match germline at one end; this may be a read error. V is TRBV7-7 and J is TRBJ2-7, with D possibly matching TRBD2 (6 bases). The CDR3 has 15 amino acids. The germline V gene encodes CDR1 SSHAT and CDR2 FNYEAQ (reference sequence). DNA of the CDR3: TGTGCTAGCAGCCCCCAGGAGGGCCGGGCCTACGAGCAGTACTTC. Translated: CASSPQEGRAYEQYF.

The chain has TRBV7-3 and TRBJ2-1; 11 bases match TRBD2. Germline V lookup: CDR1 SGHTA, CDR2 FQGTGA. The trim removed 4 bases at V and 5 bases at J, leaving 4 bases unmatched. The CDR3 is 15 residues long. CDR3 in DNA: TGTGCCAGCAGCTGGGGACTAGCGGAGGACAATGAGCAGTTCTTC. This translates into CASSWGLAEDNEQFF.

This clone appeared a single time. The V call is TRBV5-6, the J call TRBJ2-5, with TRBD2 matching 11 bases. This CDR3 is built from 18 residues. V was pared by 2 bases and J by 5 bases, with 14 bases of the junction left unmatched. Germline loops: CDR1 SGHDT, CDR2 YYEEEE. CDR3 DNA sequence: TGTGCCAGCAGCTTAGGACTAGCGGGTCCCTCAACGCGGGAGACCCAGTACTTC. Translated: CASSLGLAGPSTRETQYF.

The chain recombines TRBV7-9 with TRBJ2-7, with 16 nucleotides matching TRBD2. J lost 6 bases, V lost 6 bases, and 8 bases had no gene match. Germline CDR1 is SEHNR and CDR2 is FQNEAQ (reference sequence). The CDR3 extends over 16 amino acids. The CDR3 protein is CASSRQGLAGGGEQYF. CDR3 nucleotides: TGTGCCAGCAGTCGCCAGGGACTAGCGGGAGGGGGCGAGCAGTACTTC. Filled out from reference TRBV7-9 and TRBJ2-7, the complete variable domain reads DTGVSQNPRHKITKRGQNVTFRCDPISEHNRLYWYRQTLGQGPEFLTYFQNEAQLEKSRLLSDRFSAERPKGSFSTLEIQRTEQGDSAMYLCASSRQGLAGGGEQYFGPGTRLTVT.

The genes are TRBV5-1 and TRBJ2-5; 10 nucleotides agree with TRBD2. This CDR3 is 15 amino acids long. Germline CDR1 is SGHRS and CDR2 is YFSETQ. V shed 4 bases, J shed 4 bases, and the junction held 7 bases outside the gene matches. The CDR3 coding sequence is TGCGCCAGCAGCACCTGGACTAGCGGCTCAGAGACCCAGTACTTC. As protein: CASSTWTSGSETQYF.

The rearrangement joins TRBV7-2 to TRBJ1-4, with 8 positions matching TRBD1. V dropped 1 base and J dropped 6; count of bases not matched to a gene: 1. CDR1 and CDR2 from the germline V gene are SGHTA and FQGNSA. This CDR3 is built from 14 residues. In DNA, the CDR3 is TGTGCCAGCAGCTTAGGGACAGGGTATGAAAAACTGTTTTTT. Encoded protein: CASSLGTGYEKLFF.

V usage is TRBV30 and J usage is TRBJ1-3; 7 positions match TRBD1. Germline assignment: CDR1 GTSNPN and CDR2 SVGIG (reference sequence). The V gene end was trimmed by 3 bases and the J gene end by 4 bases; junction bases not matched to a gene: 6. The CDR3 loop spans 14 amino acids. The CDR3 is CAWRQGLVGNTIYF. The DNA of the CDR3 is TGTGCCTGGAGACAGGGGCTAGTGGGAAACACCATATATTTT. Complete variable domain (other parts from reference TRBV30 and TRBJ1-3): SQTIHQWPATLVQPVGSPLSLECTVEGTSNPNLYWYRQAAGRGLQLLFYSVGIGQISSEVPQNLSASRPQDRQFILSSKKLLLSDSGFYLCAWRQGLVGNTIYFGEGSWLTVV.

V gene TRBV2 combines with J gene TRBJ1-1; D remains unclear. Germline V gene sequence: CDR1 SNHLY, CDR2 FYNNEI. Trimming stripped 4 bases from V and 7 bases from J, with 7 bases between. This CDR3 has 11 amino acids. CDR3 nucleotides: TGTGCCAGCAGTGTGGAGAGTGAAGCTTTCTTT. Translating gives CASSVESEAFF.

The V gene is TRBV11-2, the J gene TRBJ2-1; D perhaps matches TRBD2 (5 bases). CDR3 size: 15 residues. The V end was cut by 1 base, the J end by 0 bases, with 7 bases between. Germline CDR1 is SGHAT and CDR2 is FQNNGV. In nucleotides, the CDR3 is TGTGCCAGCAGCTTAGTCGGGGACTCCTACAATGAGCAGTTCTTC. Its protein is CASSLVGDSYNEQFF.

Only one count was recorded for this clone. The chain is built from TRBV7-3 and TRBJ2-6; D remains unclear. The CDR3 consists of 15 residues. V was clipped by 2 bases and J by 0 bases, with 5 bases between them. Germline assignment: CDR1 SGHTA and CDR2 FQGTGA. CDR3 DNA: TGTGCCAGCAGCTTATCATTCTCTGGGGCCAACGTCCTGACTTTC. Translation gives CASSLSFSGANVLTF. The full variable domain, rest sourced from reference TRBV7-3 and TRBJ2-6, is GAGVSQTPSNKVTEKGKYVELRCDPISGHTALYWYRQSLGQGPEFLIYFQGTGAADDSGLPNDRFFAVRPEGSVSTLKIQRTERGDSAVYLCASSLSFSGANVLTFGAGSRLTVL.

J is TRBJ2-5 and V is TRBV7-9; D is perhaps TRBD2 (5 bases). The CDR3 covers 10 residues. CDR1 and CDR2 (germline): SEHNR, FQNEAQ (reference sequence). The germline V and J ends were trimmed by 11 bases and 4 bases, with 8 bases remaining between them. CDR3 protein: CAGEGETQYF. In DNA form, the CDR3 reads TGTGCCGGCGAGGGAGAGACCCAGTACTTC.

The rearrangement joins TRBV1 to TRBJ1-1; the table gives TRBD1 as D, unverified against the DNA. TRBV1 is an annotated pseudogene. The CDR3 has 15 residues. The CDR3 sequence: CTSSQLGQKFAEAFF. In DNA form, the CDR3 reads TGCACCAGCAGCCAATTGGGGCAAAAGTTCGCTGAAGCTTTCTTT.

This clone appeared a single time. The rearrangement uses TRBV5-1 and TRBJ2-1, with 8 bases lining up with TRBD2. The CDR3 length is 16 residues. After removal of 4 bases from V and 1 base from J, the junction contained 7 bases not matched to a gene. Germline-derived CDR1 and CDR2 are SGHRS and YFSETQ. Here the CDR3 DNA reads TGCGCCAGCAGCCGATTAGCGGGACCGTCCTACAATGAGCAGTTCTTC. Protein sequence: CASSRLAGPSYNEQFF.

This clone was seen once. The gene calls are TRBV14 and TRBJ2-1, with a possible D match to TRBD2 (5 bases). The V gene's germline CDR1 is SGHDN and CDR2 FVKESK. V dropped 0 bases and J dropped 12 bases, with 6 bases sitting between them. The CDR3 consists of 11 residues. CDR3: CASSQEGRQFF. CDR3 DNA sequence: TGTGCCAGCAGCCAAGAAGGGAGGCAGTTCTTC.

The chain combines TRBV6-5 with TRBJ1-1; a weak D match, TRBD1 (5 bases). Trimming took 1 base from V and 4 from J, leaving 16 bases between them. From germline, CDR1 is MNHEY and CDR2 SVGAGI. This CDR3 has 16 amino acids. The CDR3 here is CASSYYAGPRVTEAFF. CDR3 DNA: TGTGCCAGCAGTTACTACGCGGGACCTCGGGTCACTGAAGCTTTCTTT.